What follows describes a single T cell receptor beta chain. What antigen it recognizes has not been identified. Base qualities are not at hand, and no much larger clone is one base apart. This entry is derived from a study of blood T cell repertoires in COVID-19 (dated by TCRdb to 2018 to 2021). For the study in its entirety: Samples covering the acute and convalescent phases of COVID-19 were provided by collaborators in the United States, Italy and Spain. The material from the prospective study consisted of cDNA or gDNA derived from T cells, B-cell-depleted T cells, or PBMCs. The dataset comprised deeply sampled blood TCRbeta repertoires from subjects exposed to, actively infected with, or recovered from COVID-19. The samples were drawn from the first 160 participants of the ongoing ImmuneRACE study and from 1,200 or so subjects provided by 6 global collaborators. Sample metadata almost always included a de-identified subject ID, COVID-19 status, age in years and sex. The repertoires were released in a freely available public database meant as a resource for research on the immune response to SARS-CoV-2. HLA class I and class II types, where available, came from metadata supplied by the sample provider rather than from assay-based typing. Overall study outcomes, separate from this receptor: Clinical and demographic metadata were provided uncurated, with the amount varying by source and participant.

TCRbeta CDR3 regions were amplified from genomic DNA using the immunoSEQ Assay, a bias-controlled multiplex PCR. In the paper's pipeline: The number of nucleated cells in each sample was estimated by amplification of reference gene primers within the assay. Sequence reads were collapsed and filtered to measure the absolute abundance of every unique TCRbeta CDR3 rearrangement. Productive Simpson clonality was computed per sample as the square root of Simpson's diversity index over productive rearrangements. As stored in TCRdb, this immuneACCESS dataset retains in-frame rearrangements with V and J assigned. A fraction of the clones does not appear; measured against another copy, unresolved V genes explain less than half of the discrepancy, and the remainder lacks a known reason. V, J and clone size are those of that table, while D and trimming were read from the DNA. Recorded for this sample are over 85,000 clones; 70% to 90% of them occurred a single time. The top ten constitute around 10% of the sample.

Collaborating institutions collected whole blood in K2EDTA tubes following their own protocols. For TCRbeta analysis, collaborator samples were shipped as frozen whole blood, as isolated PBMCs, or as DNA extracted from either sample type. This sequence originates from a man aged 35 to 55 with active or convalescent COVID-19. The specimen was peripheral blood.

The CDR3 amino acid sequence is: CAIRGGFEQFF. The bases read TGTGCCATCAGGGGAGGTTTTGAGCAGTTCTTC. The chain links TRBV10-3 with TRBJ2-1; a tentative D match to TRBD2 spans 6 bases. In the germline V gene, CDR1 corresponds to ENHRY and CDR2 to SYGVKD. Counted from cysteine to phenylalanine, this CDR3 has 11 amino acids. Only the CDR3 part of the read is kept: 33 bases, read in frame from the first base. V drops 6 bases and J drops 9 bases, leaving 9 bases in between.